The sequence of this T cell receptor beta chain was determined in a study of T cell repertoires in cytomegalovirus infection. Comments on this clonotype: The antigen is not known.

TCRdb re-called the reads with MiXCR, one entry per CDR3 protein. The sample lists roughly 130,000 distinct CDR3 sequences; roughly a quarter were seen once. The germline CDR1 and CDR2 sequences are SGHRS and YFSETQ. This CDR3 is built from 15 residues. The J segment lost 5 bases and the V segment lost 4 bases, leaving 9 bases of the junction unmatched. This TCR derives from a human donor in good health (CMV status not recorded). Some clones in this sample may be carry-over from other donors' samples. Sequencing input: PBMCs, sequenced either directly or after in vitro stimulation (not recorded which). The rearrangement links TRBV5-1 to TRBJ2-4; 7 bases are a match to TRBD1. The CDR3 loop reads CASSATTGTENIQYF. DNA of the CDR3: TGCGCCAGCAGCGCAACGACCGGGACAGAAAACATTCAGTACTTC.